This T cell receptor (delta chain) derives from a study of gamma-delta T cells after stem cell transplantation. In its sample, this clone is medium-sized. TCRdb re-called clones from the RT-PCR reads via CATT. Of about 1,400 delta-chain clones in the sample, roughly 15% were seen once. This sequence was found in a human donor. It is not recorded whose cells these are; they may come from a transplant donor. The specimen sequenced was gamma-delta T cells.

CDR3 DNA: TGTGCCTGTGACACCGTCCTGGTTGAAGGTGGTACCGATAAACTCATCTTT. It is translated as CACDTVLVEGGTDKLIF. The chain carries TRDV2 and TRDJ1, with unresolved D. The CDR3 extends over 17 amino acids. Germline V gene sequence: CDR1 GEAIGNYY, CDR2 EKD. With 0 bases removed from V and 2 bases from J, the gap between germline ends came to 18 bases.